The 11 T cell receptor beta chains in this list originate from one sample, sequenced in a study of identical twins. TCRdb reanalysed the 5' RACE reads using MiXCR and keeps one entry per CDR3 protein. The table records hundreds of thousands of distinct CDR3 sequences, around a sixth of them present only once. The same sample was also used in a study of T cells expressing NK-cell markers.

The sequencing sample was made of PBMCs. The receptors here all came from a woman aged 18-35 years in good health.

This chain joins TRBV4-2 and TRBJ2-7; the D is unclear. This CDR3 is built from 13 residues. Germline V CDR1 and CDR2: LGHNA, YNFKEQ. V gave up 0 bases and J gave up 10 bases, with 13 bases separating them. The CDR3 here is CASSQDPNRQQYF. The DNA for the CDR3 is TGTGCCAGCAGCCAAGATCCCAATCGACAACAGTACTTC.

The CDR3 loop reads CASRSEGNQPQHF. The CDR3 region has the DNA TGTGCCAGCAGGTCCGAAGGCAATCAGCCCCAGCATTTT. The J gene is TRBJ1-5, the V gene TRBV7-2; D unresolved. CDR3 length: 13 residues. V lost 6 bases, J lost 2 bases, and 8 bases lay in between. From germline, CDR1 is SGHTA and CDR2 FQGNSA.

The gene calls are TRBV6-1 and TRBJ2-3; 7 nucleotides match TRBD1. This CDR3 contains 15 residues. The germline V gene encodes CDR1 MNHNS and CDR2 SASEGT. With 4 bases clipped from V and 0 bases from J, the junction kept 4 bases outside the gene matches. CDR3 region: CASSGRQGSTDTQYF. CDR3 nucleotide sequence: TGTGCCAGCAGTGGCCGACAGGGAAGCACAGATACGCAGTATTTT.

In this sample, this clonotype turned up a few times. V gene TRBV20-1 combines with J gene TRBJ2-5, with 14 nucleotides matching TRBD2. J gave up 4 bases and V 5 bases, and 9 bases lay outside the gene matches. The CDR3 loop spans 16 amino acids. CDR1 and CDR2 (germline): DFQATT, SNEGSKA (reference sequence). The CDR3 here is CSASGTSGRIGETQYF. In nucleotides, the CDR3 is TGCAGTGCTTCCGGGACTAGCGGGAGAATTGGAGAGACCCAGTACTTC.

In this sample, this clonotype turned up many times. The chain carries TRBV12-3 or TRBV12-4 and TRBJ2-1, with D possibly being TRBD2 (5 bases). The length of the CDR3 is 14 residues. V was shortened by 6 bases and J by 10 bases, with 19 bases between the two germline ends. CDR3 sequence: CASRPRGRRVEQFF. The CDR3 coding sequence is TGTGCCAGCAGACCCCGGGGTAGGAGAGTCGAGCAGTTCTTC.

The sample holds a few counts of this clonotype. The chain joins TRBV7-9 to TRBJ2-1, with D tentatively TRBD2 (5 bases). The CDR3 has 14 residues. Germline V lookup: CDR1 SEHNR, CDR2 FQNEAQ (reference sequence). V lost 8 bases to trimming and J lost 1 base, with 12 bases between them. CDR3 loop: CASPPPGSYNEQFF. The CDR3 nucleotides are TGTGCCAGCCCCCCCCCGGGGTCCTACAATGAGCAGTTCTTC.

In this sample, this clonotype turned up a few times. This sequence joins TRBV25-1 and TRBJ2-1, with unresolved D. CDR1 and CDR2 (germline): MGHDK, SYGVNS. This CDR3 is built from 11 residues. V was trimmed by 8 bases and J by 5 bases, leaving 7 bases between them. The CDR3: CASRVNNEQFF. The DNA of the CDR3 is TGTGCCAGCCGGGTGAACAATGAGCAGTTCTTC.

This clonotype was found a few times. The chain couples TRBV5-1 to TRBJ2-7; D unclear. The CDR3 runs to 14 residues. Germline CDR1 and CDR2: SGHRS and YFSETQ. V was shortened by 0 bases and J by 2 bases, with 9 bases between the two germline ends. Here the CDR3 reads CASSLGQAPYEQYF. The CDR3 DNA reads as TGCGCCAGCAGCTTGGGGCAAGCCCCCTACGAGCAGTACTTC. Supplemented by reference TRBV5-1 and TRBJ2-7, the full variable domain reads KAGVTQTPRYLIKTRGQQVTLSCSPISGHRSVSWYQQTPGQGLQFLFEYFSETQRNKGNFPGRFSGRQFSNSRSEMNVSTLELGDSALYLCASSLGQAPYEQYFGPGTRLTVT.

This chain uses TRBV7-8 with TRBJ2-5; tentatively, D is TRBD1 or TRBD2 (5 bases each). Germline CDR1 is SGHVS and CDR2 is FQNEAQ. The CDR3 consists of 14 residues. The ends were cut back, 6 bases at V and 1 base at J, with 12 bases in the middle. The chain's CDR3 is CASRYRDAQETQYF. The CDR3 DNA reads TGTGCCAGCAGGTACCGGGACGCCCAAGAGACCCAGTACTTC.

The chain recombines TRBV15 with TRBJ2-5, with 9 bases fitting TRBD1. This CDR3 is 13 amino acids long. The J segment lost 6 bases and the V segment lost 8 bases, leaving 7 bases of the junction unmatched. Per germline, CDR1 LNHNV and CDR2 YYDKDF (reference sequence). The CDR3 DNA reads as TGTGCCACCTGGACAGGGGAGACGAAGACCCAGTACTTC. Translating gives CATWTGETKTQYF.

This chain uses TRBV20-1 with TRBJ2-7; 8 bases are shared with TRBD1. Trimming at V came to 6 bases and at J to 2 bases, leaving 9 bases not matched to a gene. The CDR3 runs to 14 residues. Germline CDR1 and CDR2: DFQATT and SNEGSKA (reference sequence). In DNA form, the CDR3 reads TGCAGTGCAACCTGGGACAGGTCTCCCTACGAGCAGTACTTC. It yields the protein CSATWDRSPYEQYF.